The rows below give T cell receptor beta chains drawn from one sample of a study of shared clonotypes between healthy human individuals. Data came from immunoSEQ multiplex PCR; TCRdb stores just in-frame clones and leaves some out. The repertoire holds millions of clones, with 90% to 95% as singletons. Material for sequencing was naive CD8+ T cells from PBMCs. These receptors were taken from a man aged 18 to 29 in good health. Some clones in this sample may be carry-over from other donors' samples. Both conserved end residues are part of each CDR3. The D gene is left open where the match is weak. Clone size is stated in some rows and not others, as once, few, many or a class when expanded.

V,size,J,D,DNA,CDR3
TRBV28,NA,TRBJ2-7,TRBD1,TGTGCCAGCAGTCCCCGGACAGGGTTAGAATACGAGCAGTACTTC,CASSPRTGLEYEQYF
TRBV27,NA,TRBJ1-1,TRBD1,TGTGCCAGCAGAATGACAGGGTCGGTCACTGAAGCTTTCTTT,CASRMTGSVTEAFF
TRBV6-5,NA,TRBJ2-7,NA,TGTGCCAGCAGTTACTCGATGCCTCCTGAGGGCTACGAGCAGTACTTC,CASSYSMPPEGYEQYF
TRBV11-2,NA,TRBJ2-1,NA,TGTGCCAGCAGCAACAGGAGAACGCCGTTTAATGAGCAGTTCTTC,CASSNRRTPFNEQFF
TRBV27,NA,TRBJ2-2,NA,TGTGCCAGCAGTTTTTTATCCGGGGAGCTGTTTTTT,CASSFLSGELFF
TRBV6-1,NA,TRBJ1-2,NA,TGTGCCAGCACCCTAATTACTAGTGGGTATGGCTACACCTTC,CASTLITSGYGYTF
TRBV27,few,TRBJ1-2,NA,TGTGCCAGCAGAACACAGGGCTATGGCTACACCTTC,CASRTQGYGYTF
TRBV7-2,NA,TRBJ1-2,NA,TGTGCCAGCAGCCGCCCCCTTACGGGCCCAGATAACTATGGCTACACCTTC,CASSRPLTGPDNYGYTF
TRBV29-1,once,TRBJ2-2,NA,TGCAGCGTAAGGCTGTGGGGGGTCGCGAACACCGGGGAGCTGTTTTTT,CSVRLWGVANTGELFF
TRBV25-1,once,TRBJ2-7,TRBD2,TGTGCCAGCAGTGAATACGGGACTAGCGGTTACGAGCAGTACTTC,CASSEYGTSGYEQYF
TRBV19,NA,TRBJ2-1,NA,TGTGCCAGTAGGCGACGCGGACTCTCACCCGGCAATGAGCAGTTCTTC,CASRRRGLSPGNEQFF
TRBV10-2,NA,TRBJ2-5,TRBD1,TGCGCCAGCAGTGGGGCGGACAGGATGATAGGTTCCGAGACCCAGTACTTC,CASSGADRMIGSETQYF
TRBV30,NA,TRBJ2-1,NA,TGTGCCTGGACCAGACAGAACTACAATGAGCAGTTCTTC,CAWTRQNYNEQFF
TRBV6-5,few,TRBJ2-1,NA,TGTGCCAGCAGTTGGCGGCTAGGCAATGAGCAGTTCTTC,CASSWRLGNEQFF
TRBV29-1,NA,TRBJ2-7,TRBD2,TGCAGCGTTGAAGCGGGAGGGAGCTACGAGCAGTACTTC,CSVEAGGSYEQYF
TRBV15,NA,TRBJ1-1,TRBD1,TGTGCCACCAGCAGAGATTGGGGACAGGTTGAAGCTTTCTTT,CATSRDWGQVEAFF
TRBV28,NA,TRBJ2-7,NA,TGTGCCAGCAGACGCCCGCCGGTGGGGGCCGAGCAGTACTTC,CASRRPPVGAEQYF
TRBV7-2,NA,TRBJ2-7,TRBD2,TGTGCCAGCAGCTTAGAAGCGGGAGACAGCTACGAGCAGTACTTC,CASSLEAGDSYEQYF
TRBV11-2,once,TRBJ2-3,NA,TGTGCCAGCAGCTTAGGTCAGGCAGATACGCAGTATTTT,CASSLGQADTQYF
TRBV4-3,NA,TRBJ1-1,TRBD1,TGCGCCAGCAGGGTAGTTACAGGGGGCAGGACTGAAGCTTTCTTT,CASRVVTGGRTEAFF
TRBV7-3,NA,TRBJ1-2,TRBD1,TGTGCCAGCAGCCCGGGGACAGCTAACTATGGCTACACCTTC,CASSPGTANYGYTF
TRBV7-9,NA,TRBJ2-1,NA,TGTGCCAGCAGCCCAGAGCTTGGCCCTGTTTCCTACAATGAGCAGTTCTTC,CASSPELGPVSYNEQFF
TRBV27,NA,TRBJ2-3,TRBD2,TGTGCCAGCGCCAATCTAGCGGGAGTGGCAGATACGCAGTATTTT,CASANLAGVADTQYF
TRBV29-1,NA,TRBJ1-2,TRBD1,TGCAGCGTTGAAGTGCCAGACAGGGGAGCTTATGGCTACACCTTC,CSVEVPDRGAYGYTF
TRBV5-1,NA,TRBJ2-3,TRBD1,TGCGCCAGCAGCTTGGGACAGGGTCGCACAGATACGCAGTATTTT,CASSLGQGRTDTQYF
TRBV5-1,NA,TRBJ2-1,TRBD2,TGCGCCAGCAGCTTGTATGGGACTAGCGGGGGCTCGTCCTACAATGAGCAGTTCTTC,CASSLYGTSGGSSYNEQFF
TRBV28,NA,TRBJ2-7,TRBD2,TGTGCCAGCAGTGAATCTAGCGGCGAGTACTTC,CASSESSGEYF
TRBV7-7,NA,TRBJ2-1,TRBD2,TGTGCCAGCAGCTTAGCCGAGACTAGCGGTTCCTACAATGAGCAGTTCTTC,CASSLAETSGSYNEQFF
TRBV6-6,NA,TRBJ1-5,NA,TGTGCCAGCAGTTATGGACAGAAGAAACAGCCCCAGCATTTT,CASSYGQKKQPQHF
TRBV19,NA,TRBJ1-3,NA,TGTGCCAGTAGTATCGGGCGGAGCTCTGGAAACACCATATATTTT,CASSIGRSSGNTIYF
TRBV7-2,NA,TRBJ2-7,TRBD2,TGTGCCAGCAGCGCACGGACTAGCGGGGTCTACGAGCAGTACTTC,CASSARTSGVYEQYF
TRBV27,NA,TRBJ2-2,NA,TGTGCCAGCAGTCTGGTTCGCGCGAACACCGGGGAGCTGTTTTTT,CASSLVRANTGELFF
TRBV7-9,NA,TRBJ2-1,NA,TGTGCCAGCAGGCCGGACCTGAGCTCCTACAATGAGCAGTTCTTC,CASRPDLSSYNEQFF
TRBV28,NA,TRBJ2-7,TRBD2,TGTGCCAGTAATGAGCGGGAGTGGGACGAGCAGTACTTC,CASNEREWDEQYF
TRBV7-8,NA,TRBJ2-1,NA,TGTGCCAGCAGCTATAACCCCCGATATGAGCAGTTCTTC,CASSYNPRYEQFF
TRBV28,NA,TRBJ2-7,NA,TGTGCCAGCAGTTTACGGGGGGCGGGAGCCTACGAGCAGTACTTC,CASSLRGAGAYEQYF
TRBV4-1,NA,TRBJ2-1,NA,TGCGCCAGCAGCCAAGTAGTCGGGGCGCGGGCAAACAATGAGCAGTTCTTC,CASSQVVGARANNEQFF
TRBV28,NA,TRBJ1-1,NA,TGTGCCAGCAGCCCAGGGTGGGCCAACACTGAAGCTTTCTTT,CASSPGWANTEAFF
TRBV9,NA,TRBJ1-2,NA,TGTGCCAGCAATCTTGGGGGGAACGAATATGGCTACACCTTC,CASNLGGNEYGYTF